Listed below are T cell receptor beta chains from one sample, sequenced in a study of CD8 T cells in Susac syndrome. TCRdb called the immunoSEQ multiplex PCR reads again in MiXCR, with one record for every CDR3 protein. The data contain 150,000 to 160,000 distinct CDR3 sequences, roughly 95% of them seen just once; the ten biggest clones take up under 0.15%. The material sequenced was CD8+ T cells from PBMCs. Source of these receptors: a human donor with multiple sclerosis. CDR3s include the opening cysteine and the closing phenylalanine or tryptophan. A D gene is named only where the DNA matches it firmly. A clone size is listed for some rows: how often the clone was seen (once, few, many), or a class if it is expanded.

clone size: .; J gene: TRBJ1-3; D gene: .; V gene: TRBV6-5; CDR3 DNA: TGTGCCAGCAGTTGGCAGGTTAACACCATATATTTT; CDR3 protein: CASSWQVNTIYF
clone size: .; J gene: TRBJ2-2; D gene: .; V gene: TRBV7-8; CDR3 DNA: TGTGCCAGCAGCCTCTCAGGGGGGCCGAACACCGGGGAGCTGTTTTTT; CDR3 protein: CASSLSGGPNTGELFF
clone size: .; J gene: TRBJ2-7; D gene: .; V gene: TRBV20-1; CDR3 DNA: TGCAGTGCTAGAGTTAAAGAGACGTCCTCCTACGAGCAGTACTTC; CDR3 protein: CSARVKETSSYEQYF
clone size: .; J gene: TRBJ1-2; D gene: .; V gene: TRBV25-1; CDR3 DNA: TGTGCCAGCAGTGATCGTAGCGGCGGGGTCGAGGGCTACACCTTC; CDR3 protein: CASSDRSGGVEGYTF
clone size: .; J gene: TRBJ1-1; D gene: .; V gene: TRBV9; CDR3 DNA: TGTGCCAGCAGCGTATATCCGAACACTGAAGCTTTCTTT; CDR3 protein: CASSVYPNTEAFF
clone size: .; J gene: TRBJ2-5; D gene: .; V gene: TRBV29-1; CDR3 DNA: TGCAGCGTCCAGCGCGGAGAGACCCAGTACTTC; CDR3 protein: CSVQRGETQYF
clone size: .; J gene: TRBJ2-1; D gene: TRBD2; V gene: TRBV20-1; CDR3 DNA: TGCAGTGCCCCCGCGGGGGGGGCCGGAAATGAGCAGTTCTTC; CDR3 protein: CSAPAGGAGNEQFF
clone size: .; J gene: TRBJ2-1; D gene: .; V gene: TRBV4-2; CDR3 DNA: TGTGCCAGCAGCCAGGAGAGTTGGCTGGAAAATGAGCAGTTCTTC; CDR3 protein: CASSQESWLENEQFF
clone size: once; J gene: TRBJ1-2; D gene: .; V gene: TRBV20-1; CDR3 DNA: TGCAGTGCTAGCCCCTTAGGGGACTATGGCTACACCTTC; CDR3 protein: CSASPLGDYGYTF
clone size: .; J gene: TRBJ1-2; D gene: TRBD1; V gene: TRBV5-6; CDR3 DNA: TGTGCCAGCAGCGCCGGACAGGAGAACTATGGCTACACCTTC; CDR3 protein: CASSAGQENYGYTF
clone size: .; J gene: TRBJ2-5; D gene: .; V gene: TRBV12-3/TRBV12-4; CDR3 DNA: TGTGCCAGCAGCCTTGGGACGGCCAGGTACCAAGAGACCCAGTACTTC; CDR3 protein: CASSLGTARYQETQYF
clone size: .; J gene: TRBJ2-1; D gene: .; V gene: TRBV15; CDR3 DNA: TGTGCCACCAGCAGAGGACGGACCCTCTCCTACAATGAGCAGTTCTTC; CDR3 protein: CATSRGRTLSYNEQFF
clone size: .; J gene: TRBJ2-6; D gene: .; V gene: TRBV6-6; CDR3 DNA: TGTGCCAGCACCCCAAGTTGGGGGGCCAACGTCCTGACTTTC; CDR3 protein: CASTPSWGANVLTF
clone size: once; J gene: TRBJ1-5; D gene: .; V gene: TRBV19; CDR3 DNA: TGTGCCAGTAGTTTTAATCTAGGGCAGCCCCAGCATTTT; CDR3 protein: CASSFNLGQPQHF
clone size: .; J gene: TRBJ2-7; D gene: .; V gene: TRBV27; CDR3 DNA: TGTGCCAGCAGTTTAAGTGGGCTAGCGAACTACGAGCAGTACTTC; CDR3 protein: CASSLSGLANYEQYF
clone size: .; J gene: TRBJ2-2; D gene: .; V gene: TRBV20-1; CDR3 DNA: TGCAGTGCTAGAGATCTCGGGGACACCGGGGAGCTGTTTTTT; CDR3 protein: CSARDLGDTGELFF
clone size: .; J gene: TRBJ2-3; D gene: TRBD2; V gene: TRBV20-1; CDR3 DNA: TGCAGTGCTAGGGCCCTAGCGGACTCCCTAAGAGATACGCAGTATTTT; CDR3 protein: CSARALADSLRDTQYF
clone size: .; J gene: TRBJ1-5; D gene: .; V gene: TRBV5-1; CDR3 DNA: TGCGCCAGCAGCTTGGGCCCCTCCGGCTTCGATCAGCCCCAGCATTTT; CDR3 protein: CASSLGPSGFDQPQHF
clone size: .; J gene: TRBJ2-7; D gene: .; V gene: TRBV5-6; CDR3 DNA: TGTGCCAGCAGCCTGGGGACGGGACCAGGGTACTACGAGCAGTACTTC; CDR3 protein: CASSLGTGPGYYEQYF
clone size: .; J gene: TRBJ1-2; D gene: TRBD1; V gene: TRBV6-6; CDR3 DNA: TGTGCCATCTCCTACGGACAGGTGCTTAACTATGGCTACACCTTC; CDR3 protein: CAISYGQVLNYGYTF
clone size: once; J gene: TRBJ1-2; D gene: .; V gene: TRBV12-5; CDR3 DNA: TGTGCTAGTGGTTTGAGGGCCCTAGCATCCTATGGCTACACCTTC; CDR3 protein: CASGLRALASYGYTF
clone size: few; J gene: TRBJ2-3; D gene: TRBD2; V gene: TRBV6-4; CDR3 DNA: TGTGCCAGCAGTGGGACTAGCGGGGGGACAGATACGCAGTATTTT; CDR3 protein: CASSGTSGGTDTQYF
clone size: .; J gene: TRBJ2-5; D gene: TRBD1; V gene: TRBV7-8; CDR3 DNA: TGTGCCAGCAGCTTGGGGACAGGGGACGGGGAGACCCAGTACTTC; CDR3 protein: CASSLGTGDGETQYF
clone size: .; J gene: TRBJ2-1; D gene: .; V gene: TRBV15; CDR3 DNA: TGTGCCACCAGCAGCTATAGCGGCGGTGGTGGGAATGAGCAGTTCTTC; CDR3 protein: CATSSYSGGGGNEQFF
clone size: .; J gene: TRBJ1-2; D gene: TRBD1; V gene: TRBV27; CDR3 DNA: TGTGCCAGCAGTACCCAACAGGGGTCTCTAGCTAACTATGGCTACACCTTC; CDR3 protein: CASSTQQGSLANYGYTF
clone size: .; J gene: TRBJ1-2; D gene: .; V gene: TRBV7-9; CDR3 DNA: TGTGCCAGCAGCTCCCGGCTGGAAAATGGCTACACCTTC; CDR3 protein: CASSSRLENGYTF
clone size: .; J gene: TRBJ2-5; D gene: .; V gene: TRBV5-1; CDR3 DNA: TGCGCCAGCAGCTTGGAGGGACTCAAGCAAGAGACCCAGTACTTC; CDR3 protein: CASSLEGLKQETQYF
clone size: .; J gene: TRBJ1-2; D gene: .; V gene: TRBV5-6; CDR3 DNA: TGTGCCAGCAGCTCGACAACAGGAGGCTATGGCTACACCTTC; CDR3 protein: CASSSTTGGYGYTF
clone size: .; J gene: TRBJ1-5; D gene: .; V gene: TRBV9; CDR3 DNA: TGTGCCAGCAGCGAGGAGTGGAATCAGCCCCAGCATTTT; CDR3 protein: CASSEEWNQPQHF
clone size: .; J gene: TRBJ1-2; D gene: .; V gene: TRBV4-1; CDR3 DNA: TGCGCCAGCAGCCAGCTTGACACGTTCAACTATGGCTACACCTTC; CDR3 protein: CASSQLDTFNYGYTF
clone size: .; J gene: TRBJ2-1; D gene: TRBD1; V gene: TRBV5-1; CDR3 DNA: TGCGCCAGCAGCCCGGATTCTACAGGGGGCGATGAGCAGTTCTTC; CDR3 protein: CASSPDSTGGDEQFF
clone size: .; J gene: TRBJ2-5; D gene: .; V gene: TRBV5-4; CDR3 DNA: TGTGCCAGCAGCTTGTTCGCGGGGGCCGGGGAGACCCAGTACTTC; CDR3 protein: CASSLFAGAGETQYF
clone size: .; J gene: TRBJ2-3; D gene: TRBD2; V gene: TRBV12-3/TRBV12-4; CDR3 DNA: TGTGCCAGCAGTCCGTGGACTAGCGGGGGCACAGATACGCAGTATTTT; CDR3 protein: CASSPWTSGGTDTQYF
clone size: .; J gene: TRBJ2-3; D gene: TRBD2; V gene: TRBV7-9; CDR3 DNA: TGTGCCAGCAGCGACGGGGGGGCCGGGAGCACAGATACGCAGTATTTT; CDR3 protein: CASSDGGAGSTDTQYF
clone size: .; J gene: TRBJ2-3; D gene: .; V gene: TRBV7-6; CDR3 DNA: TGTGCCAGCAGCTTAGAGATAGTGGGGTTGTGGACAGATACGCAGTATTTT; CDR3 protein: CASSLEIVGLWTDTQYF
clone size: .; J gene: TRBJ2-1; D gene: TRBD2; V gene: TRBV3-1; CDR3 DNA: TGTGCCAGCAGCCACCAAGCGGGGTCGGCCTACAATGAGCAGTTCTTC; CDR3 protein: CASSHQAGSAYNEQFF
clone size: .; J gene: TRBJ1-5; D gene: .; V gene: TRBV30; CDR3 DNA: TGTGCCTGGAGTGTGGCGGCGCATCAGCCCCAGCATTTT; CDR3 protein: CAWSVAAHQPQHF
clone size: .; J gene: TRBJ2-1; D gene: .; V gene: TRBV27; CDR3 DNA: TGTGCCAGCAGTTCAACCGATGAGCAGTTCTTC; CDR3 protein: CASSSTDEQFF
clone size: .; J gene: TRBJ2-3; D gene: TRBD2; V gene: TRBV5-1; CDR3 DNA: TGCGCCAGCAGCACCCGGACTAGCGGGGCCCTCCATACGCAGTATTTT; CDR3 protein: CASSTRTSGALHTQYF
clone size: .; J gene: TRBJ1-1; D gene: .; V gene: TRBV27; CDR3 DNA: TGTGCCAGCAGGGGGGCGGGGGTGAACACTGAAGCTTTCTTT; CDR3 protein: CASRGAGVNTEAFF
clone size: .; J gene: TRBJ1-1; D gene: .; V gene: TRBV28; CDR3 DNA: TGTGCCAGCAGTGCTATTACTGAAGCTTTCTTT; CDR3 protein: CASSAITEAFF
clone size: .; J gene: TRBJ2-5; D gene: .; V gene: TRBV6-4; CDR3 DNA: TGTGCCAGCAGTGACTCGACGGGGATCCAAGAGACCCAGTACTTC; CDR3 protein: CASSDSTGIQETQYF
clone size: once; J gene: TRBJ1-5; D gene: .; V gene: TRBV12-3/TRBV12-4; CDR3 DNA: TGTGCCAGCAGTTTGGAAGGGGCAGGGTCCCAGCATTTT; CDR3 protein: CASSLEGAGSQHF
clone size: .; J gene: TRBJ2-1; D gene: .; V gene: TRBV27; CDR3 DNA: TGTGCCAGCAGCCATGGGAGCAATGAGCAGTTCTTC; CDR3 protein: CASSHGSNEQFF
clone size: .; J gene: TRBJ2-1; D gene: .; V gene: TRBV4-1; CDR3 DNA: TGCGCCAGCAGCCATAACGGGGGAGCCTACAATGAGCAGTTCTTC; CDR3 protein: CASSHNGGAYNEQFF
clone size: .; J gene: TRBJ1-2; D gene: .; V gene: TRBV9; CDR3 DNA: TGTGCCAGCAGCGCCACGGTGGGGGGCAGCAACTATGGCTACACCTTC; CDR3 protein: CASSATVGGSNYGYTF
clone size: .; J gene: TRBJ2-3; D gene: .; V gene: TRBV30; CDR3 DNA: TGTGCCTGGAGTCCGGATTACACAGATACGCAGTATTTT; CDR3 protein: CAWSPDYTDTQYF
clone size: .; J gene: TRBJ2-1; D gene: TRBD2; V gene: TRBV3-1; CDR3 DNA: TGTGCCAGCAGCCAAGACTCTAGCGGGACCTACAATGAGCAGTTCTTC; CDR3 protein: CASSQDSSGTYNEQFF
clone size: .; J gene: TRBJ2-3; D gene: TRBD2; V gene: TRBV29-1; CDR3 DNA: TGCAGCGTTAGACTAGCGGGGGGGACTAGCACAGATACGCAGTATTTT; CDR3 protein: CSVRLAGGTSTDTQYF
clone size: .; J gene: TRBJ1-6; D gene: .; V gene: TRBV9; CDR3 DNA: TGTGCCAGCAGCGTAGACCATAACAGGGAGGATAGACCCCTCCACTTT; CDR3 protein: CASSVDHNREDRPLHF
clone size: .; J gene: TRBJ2-3; D gene: TRBD2; V gene: TRBV6-5; CDR3 DNA: TGTGCCAGCAGTTACGGGGGGGATAGCACAGATACGCAGTATTTT; CDR3 protein: CASSYGGDSTDTQYF
clone size: .; J gene: TRBJ1-1; D gene: .; V gene: TRBV29-1; CDR3 DNA: TGCAGCGTTTATACAGGGAACACTGAAGCTTTCTTT; CDR3 protein: CSVYTGNTEAFF
clone size: .; J gene: TRBJ2-1; D gene: .; V gene: TRBV15; CDR3 DNA: TGTGCCACCAGCGGGGCGGCCCACAATGAGCAGTTCTTC; CDR3 protein: CATSGAAHNEQFF
clone size: .; J gene: TRBJ2-3; D gene: .; V gene: TRBV6-5; CDR3 DNA: TGTGCCAGCAGTCTTAGCGTTATGCCAGATACGCAGTATTTT; CDR3 protein: CASSLSVMPDTQYF
clone size: .; J gene: TRBJ1-5; D gene: .; V gene: TRBV18; CDR3 DNA: TGTGCCAGCTCACCCTCGGAGGCAGGGGTGGTCAATCAGCCCCAGCATTTT; CDR3 protein: CASSPSEAGVVNQPQHF
clone size: few; J gene: TRBJ2-1; D gene: .; V gene: TRBV29-1; CDR3 DNA: TGCAGCGTTGAAGGCTGGGAGGATGAGCAGTTCTTC; CDR3 protein: CSVEGWEDEQFF
clone size: .; J gene: TRBJ2-7; D gene: .; V gene: TRBV12-3/TRBV12-4; CDR3 DNA: TGTGCCAGCAGTTTTTATGGCCCGGGGAATGATGAGCAGTACTTC; CDR3 protein: CASSFYGPGNDEQYF
clone size: .; J gene: TRBJ1-2; D gene: TRBD1; V gene: TRBV5-6; CDR3 DNA: TGTGCCAGCAGCCAGGACAGGGTCAACTATGGCTACACCTTC; CDR3 protein: CASSQDRVNYGYTF
clone size: .; J gene: TRBJ1-1; D gene: .; V gene: TRBV20-1; CDR3 DNA: TGCAGTGCTAGGTCGCAGAACACTGAAGCTTTCTTT; CDR3 protein: CSARSQNTEAFF
clone size: .; J gene: TRBJ2-2; D gene: TRBD1; V gene: TRBV13; CDR3 DNA: TGTGCCAGCAGCTCCGGGACAGGGGAGACCGGGGAGCTGTTTTTT; CDR3 protein: CASSSGTGETGELFF